Following are 30 T cell receptor beta chains from one sample sequenced in a study of T-cell reconstitution after alpha-beta-depleted transplantation in children. The TCRbeta library incorporated unique molecular identifiers. TCRdb reprocessed the PCR reads with MiXCR, giving one entry per CDR3 protein. The sample carries 280,000 or so distinct CDR3 sequences, around 10% recorded once. Sample: peripheral blood, taken 180 days after TCRalphabeta/CD19-depleted stem cell transplant. The source is a male patient aged 2-9 years who had a stem cell transplant for chronic granulomatous disease, so the T cells may come from the graft donor.

About this clonotype: This clone may be a read error of a much larger clone one base away. The chain couples TRBV18 to TRBJ1-3; 9 bases line up with TRBD1. Germline V gene data show CDR1 as KGHSH and CDR2 as LQKENI. CDR3 size: 19 residues. Here the CDR3 reads CASSQLFRDRAASGNTTYF. For the CDR3, the DNA is TGTGCCAGCTCACAGCTATTCCGGGACAGGGCAGCCTCTGGAAACACCACATATTTT.

This chain links TRBV28 with TRBJ1-4, with unresolved D. With 5 bases removed from V and 7 bases from J, the gap between germline ends came to 14 bases. The V gene's germline CDR1 is MDHEN and CDR2 SYDVKM. CDR3 length equals 14 residues. CDR3 sequence (DNA): TGTGCCAGCAGTCCTCCCGGGGTTCTTGAAAAACTGTTTTTT. It codes for CASSPPGVLEKLFF.

This clonotype was picked up many times. V usage is TRBV11-2 and J usage is TRBJ2-4; 8 bases agree with TRBD1. CDR3 size: 19 residues. With V trimmed by 4 bases and J by 0 bases, 14 bases remained unmatched. CDR1 is SGHAT, CDR2 FQNNGV, per germline. This CDR3 is CASSSLGQGLALAKNIQYF. DNA for the CDR3: TGTGCCAGCAGCTCCCTCGGACAGGGTTTAGCACTAGCCAAAAACATTCAGTACTTC.

The rearrangement joins TRBV14 to TRBJ2-7; D perhaps matches TRBD2 (6 bases). Trimming took 4 bases from V and 6 from J, leaving 13 bases between them. CDR3 size: 13 residues. The germline V gene has CDR1 SGHDN and CDR2 FVKESK. The CDR3 here is CASSPLLAREQYF. CDR3 coding DNA: TGTGCCAGCAGCCCCCTACTAGCTCGCGAGCAGTACTTC.

This clonotype occurred many times. The J gene is TRBJ2-4, the V gene TRBV29-1; 7 bases line up with TRBD1. Germline values: CDR1 SQVTM, CDR2 ANQGSEA. The CDR3 consists of 14 residues. V shed 7 bases and J 2 bases; nucleotides not matched to a gene: 8. The CDR3 nucleotides read TGCAGCGCATCTCGACAGGGTTCCAAAAACATTCAGTACTTC. Translated, it gives CSASRQGSKNIQYF.

This clonotype was seen repeatedly, ten times or more. V usage is TRBV5-1 and J usage is TRBJ2-3; D is uncertain. Trimming took 1 base from V and 6 from J, leaving 6 bases between them. In germline, CDR1 is SGHRS, CDR2 YFSETQ. This CDR3 spans 12 amino acids. The CDR3 protein is CASSLIGDTQYF. The CDR3 nucleotides are TGCGCCAGCAGCTTGATCGGGGATACGCAGTATTTT. The variable domain in full, completed from reference TRBV5-1 and TRBJ2-3, reads KAGVTQTPRYLIKTRGQQVTLSCSPISGHRSVSWYQQTPGQGLQFLFEYFSETQRNKGNFPGRFSGRQFSNSRSEMNVSTLELGDSALYLCASSLIGDTQYFGPGTRLTVL.

This clonotype was seen a few times. The chain is built from TRBV30 and TRBJ2-2; D is possibly TRBD2 (6 bases). This CDR3 has 14 amino acids. Germline assignment: CDR1 GTSNPN and CDR2 SVGIG (reference sequence). V lost 2 bases and J 3 bases, leaving 10 bases between the germline ends. The CDR3 region has the DNA TGTGCCTGGAGTCGGGGGTCCTACACCGGGGAGCTGTTTTTT. Protein product: CAWSRGSYTGELFF.

On this clonotype itself: An end of the junction does not agree with germline; a read error may underlie this. The chain couples TRBV5-1 to TRBJ2-2; D is tentatively TRBD1 or TRBD2 (5 bases each). The CDR3 runs 18 residues. Germline assignment: CDR1 SGHRS and CDR2 YFSETQ. This chain's CDR3 is CASSFWGRLEQDTGELFF. The CDR3 DNA sequence: TGCGCCAGCAGCTTCTGGGGTCGATTAGAACAGGACACCGGGGAGCTGTTCTTT.

Concerning this clonotype itself: A clone one base away is much larger, so this may be a read error. This rearrangement joins TRBV28 to TRBJ1-5, with D hard to call. The ends were cut back, 5 bases at V and 6 bases at J, with 14 bases in the middle. CDR1 and CDR2 (germline): MDHEN, SYDVKM. This CDR3 is 14 amino acids long. The CDR3 protein is CASSLFDGAQPQHF. CDR3 coding DNA: TGTGCCAGCAGTCTGTTTGACGGAGCTCAGCCCCAGCATTTT.

This clonotype came up many times. V and J are TRBV3-1 and TRBJ2-4, with TRBD1 matching over 9 bases. Germline lookup yields CDR1 LGHDT and CDR2 YNNKEL (reference sequence). V lost 7 bases, J lost 1 base, and 8 bases stayed unmatched. This CDR3 has 16 amino acids. CDR3 nucleotides: TGTGCCAGCACACACAGGGGGCTGGGGGCCAAAAACATTCAGTACTTC. Translation gives CASTHRGLGAKNIQYF. Combining the CDR3 with reference TRBV3-1 and TRBJ2-4 gives the whole variable domain DTAVSQTPKYLVTQMGNDKSIKCEQNLGHDTMYWYKQDSKKFLKIMFSYNNKELIINETVPNRFSPKSPDKAHLNLHINSLELGDSAVYFCASTHRGLGAKNIQYFGAGTRLSVL.

This clonotype was counted many times. The gene calls are TRBV6-2 or TRBV6-3 and TRBJ2-3, with D possibly being TRBD2 (6 bases). V was pared by 10 bases and J by 4 bases, with 12 bases between. Germline lookup yields CDR1 MNHEY and CDR2 SVGEGT. This CDR3 is built from 12 residues. CDR3 coding DNA: TGTGCCACCCGGGGGTCCGCAGATACGCAGTATTTT. It specifies CATRGSADTQYF.

This clonotype was seen at least ten times. This chain uses TRBV6-2 or TRBV6-3 with TRBJ2-7, with 9 bases matching TRBD2. Germline V gene lookup returns CDR1 MNHEY and CDR2 SVGEGT. The V segment lost 0 bases and the J segment 5 bases; nucleotides outside the gene matches: 11. The CDR3 contains 17 residues. This chain's CDR3 is CASSYSRRAGGPHEQYF. The CDR3 region has the DNA TGTGCCAGCAGTTACTCGAGAAGGGCGGGAGGGCCCCACGAGCAGTACTTC.

The V and J genes are TRBV28 and TRBJ2-7, with 7 nucleotides matching TRBD1. Losses at the gene ends were 7 bases for V and 6 bases for J; bases not matched to a gene: 9. The CDR3 sequence is 13 residues long. Per the germline V gene, CDR1 is MDHEN and CDR2 is SYDVKM. CDR3 in DNA: TGTGCCAGCACTGACAGGGCCGCTGGCGAGCAGTACTTC. Protein product: CASTDRAAGEQYF. The full variable domain, in which reference TRBV28 and TRBJ2-7 provide the parts outside the CDR3, is DVKVTQSSRYLVKRTGEKVFLECVQDMDHENMFWYRQDPGLGLRLIYFSYDVKMKEKGDIPEGYSVSREKKERFSLILESASTNQTSMYLCASTDRAAGEQYFGPGTRLTVT.

This clonotype was seen a single time. A much larger clone is a single base away; this may be a read error. The V and J genes are TRBV29-1 and TRBJ2-3; D gene unclear. The germline V and J ends were trimmed by 3 bases and 7 bases, with 14 bases remaining between them. The germline V gene encodes CDR1 SQVTM and CDR2 ANQGSEA. The CDR3 runs to 13 residues. The CDR3, as DNA: TGCAGCGTTGACGTTCTCGCCTCAAATACGCAGTATTTT. This sequence encodes CSVDVLASNTQYF.

In its sample, this clonotype was seen many times. The chain has TRBV5-5 and TRBJ2-7; tentatively, D is TRBD2 (6 bases). CDR1 is SGHKS, CDR2 YYEKEE, per germline (reference sequence). There are 17 residues in the CDR3. Trimming took 4 bases from V and 0 from J, leaving 20 bases between them. The CDR3 sequence is CASSTRRVTDSSYEQYF. In DNA, the CDR3 is TGTGCCAGCAGCACACGGAGGGTGACAGATAGCTCCTACGAGCAGTACTTC.

The rearrangement joins TRBV3-1 to TRBJ2-1; TRBD1 is a possible D gene (5 bases). Germline CDR1 reads LGHDT; CDR2 reads YNNKEL (reference sequence). V was cut by 3 bases and J by 7 bases, with 16 bases left in between. The CDR3 consists of 15 residues. DNA for the CDR3: TGTGCCAGCAGCCATAGGATGTCCAGGGTGAATGAGCAGTTCTTC. This gives the protein CASSHRMSRVNEQFF.

J is TRBJ2-2 and V is TRBV29-1; 8 bases line up with TRBD1. With V trimmed by 5 bases and J by 6 bases, 8 bases remained unmatched. The germline V gene has CDR1 SQVTM and CDR2 ANQGSEA. This CDR3 is built from 14 residues. The CDR3 region has the DNA TGCAGCGTTCGGACAGGGTCCAGTCCCGGGGAGCTGTTTTTT. Its translation: CSVRTGSSPGELFF.

This clonotype was counted at least ten times. The chain recombines TRBV28 with TRBJ1-4, with D perhaps TRBD1 (6 bases). Trimming took off 6 bases at V and 8 bases at J, with 13 bases between the two ends. Germline lookup yields CDR1 MDHEN and CDR2 SYDVKM. The CDR3 runs to 13 residues. The CDR3 sequence is CASRDSLGEKLFF. The CDR3 DNA sequence: TGTGCCAGCAGGGACAGCCTTGGGGAAAAACTGTTTTTT.

This clonotype was seen repeatedly, ten times or more. V is TRBV4-3 and J is TRBJ1-1; a weak D match, TRBD1 (6 bases). V gave up 4 bases and J gave up 5 bases, with 17 bases separating them. CDR3 length: 15 amino acids. CDR1 LGHNA and CDR2 YSLEER come from the germline V gene. The CDR3 DNA reads TGCGCCAGCAGCCTCGGGACACGAACACCGACTGAAGCTTTCTTT. Its protein is CASSLGTRTPTEAFF.

This clonotype was recorded at least ten times. CDR3 bases: TGCAGTGCTAGATCAGAGACAGGGAGGAATGAGCAGTTCTTC. This translates into CSARSETGRNEQFF. V is TRBV20-1 and J is TRBJ2-1; D might be TRBD1 (7 bases). The CDR3 covers 14 residues. Germline CDR1 is DFQATT and CDR2 is SNEGSKA (reference sequence). Trimming removed 2 bases at V and 7 bases at J, with 15 bases between.

The sample holds many counts of this clonotype. The V call is TRBV5-1, the J call TRBJ2-1; tentative D call: TRBD2 (6 bases). The V end was cut by 4 bases, the J end by 1 base, with 12 bases between. This CDR3 has 15 residues. Per the germline V gene, CDR1 is SGHRS and CDR2 is YFSETQ. The CDR3 reads CASSPSGTSYNEQFF. As DNA, the CDR3 is TGCGCCAGCAGCCCGTCCGGGACTTCCTACAATGAGCAGTTCTTC.

This clonotype was recorded at least ten times. The chain uses TRBV6-6 and TRBJ2-7; the D is unclear. This CDR3 contains 12 residues. The V gene's germline CDR1 is MNHNY and CDR2 SVGAGI (reference sequence). Trimming stripped 8 bases from V and 3 bases from J, with 11 bases between. The CDR3 protein is CASRAGDYEQYF. CDR3 nucleotide sequence: TGTGCCAGCCGGGCAGGTGACTACGAGCAGTACTTC.

This clonotype came up many times. The genes are TRBV6-2 or TRBV6-3 and TRBJ2-1; the D gene is possibly TRBD1 (6 bases). CDR3 length equals 15 residues. Trimming removed 7 bases from V and 0 bases from J, with 13 bases in between. Germline loops: CDR1 MNHEY, CDR2 SVGEGT. CDR3 nucleotides: TGTGCCAGCAAAGGACAGCCCTTCTCCTACAATGAGCAGTTCTTC. It is translated as CASKGQPFSYNEQFF.

This clonotype has ten or more counts. The chain carries TRBV5-1 and TRBJ1-5; D call uncertain. CDR1 and CDR2 from the germline V gene are SGHRS and YFSETQ. V was shortened by 4 bases and J by 3 bases, with 8 bases between the two germline ends. This CDR3 spans 13 amino acids. The CDR3: CASSPEPNQPQHF. For the CDR3, the DNA is TGCGCCAGCAGCCCTGAGCCCAATCAGCCCCAGCATTTT.

Many counts were recorded for this clonotype. The chain links TRBV4-1 to TRBJ2-3; D is unresolved. V was trimmed by 3 bases and J by 4 bases, leaving 11 bases between them. CDR1 is MGHRA and CDR2 is YSYEKL in the germline V gene. This CDR3 spans 14 amino acids. CDR3 protein: CASSQFVGSDTQYF. Written as DNA, the CDR3 is TGCGCCAGCAGCCAGTTCGTGGGATCAGATACGCAGTATTTT.

This clonotype has ten or more counts. Its ends do not fully match the called genes, so a read error is possible. V is TRBV9 and J is TRBJ2-5, with 12 bases lining up with TRBD2. The CDR3 is made up of 16 amino acids. In germline, CDR1 is SGDLS, CDR2 YYNGEE. The CDR3 spells CASSVGSSGGAWETFF. The CDR3 DNA reads as TGTGCCAGCAGCGTAGGTTCTAGCGGGGGGGCCTGGGAGACCTTTTTC. Based on the CDR3 plus reference TRBV9 and TRBJ2-5, the full variable domain is DSGVTQTPKHLITATGQRVTLRCSPRSGDLSVYWYQQSLDQGLQFLIQYYNGEERAKGNILERFSAQQFPDLHSELNLSSLELGDSALYFCASSVGSSGGAWETFFGPGTRLLVL.

This clonotype was counted many times. The chain is built from TRBV7-9 and TRBJ2-1; D may correspond to TRBD1 or TRBD2 (6 bases each). Deletions cut 4 bases from V and 4 bases from J, with 17 bases between. The CDR3 is 16 residues long. The germline gives CDR1 SEHNR, CDR2 FQNEAQ (reference sequence). DNA for the CDR3: TGTGCCAGCAGCTCAACCGACAGGAGGGTTTACAATGAGCAGTTCTTC. Translated, it gives CASSSTDRRVYNEQFF.

This clonotype showed up many times. The chain couples TRBV7-3 to TRBJ2-1, with TRBD2 matching over 12 bases. The CDR3 length is 15 residues. From germline, CDR1 is SGHTA and CDR2 FQGTGA. The V and J ends lost 3 bases and 6 bases, in that order; junction bases with no gene match: 3. CDR3 DNA: TGTGCCAGCAGCTTTAGACTAGCGGGAGTCAATGAGCAGTTCTTC. Its translation: CASSFRLAGVNEQFF.

Many counts were recorded for this clonotype. This chain uses TRBV4-2 with TRBJ2-7, with 11 bases identical to TRBD2. CDR1 and CDR2 from the germline V gene are LGHNA and YNFKEQ. This CDR3 comprises 16 residues. V was pared by 0 bases and J by 1 base, with 2 bases of the junction left unmatched. The CDR3: CASSQEGTSGSYEQYF. The DNA for the CDR3 is TGTGCCAGCAGCCAAGAGGGGACTAGCGGTTCCTACGAGCAGTACTTC.

The chain couples TRBV7-9 to TRBJ1-3; D may be TRBD1 (6 bases). Germline lookup yields CDR1 SEHNR and CDR2 FQNEAQ (reference sequence). The CDR3 covers 14 residues. V lost 5 bases, J lost 4 bases, and 12 bases lay in between. CDR3 amino acids: CASSGTGKGNTIYF. CDR3 in DNA: TGTGCCAGCAGCGGTACAGGGAAGGGAAACACCATATATTTT. The entire variable domain, with the rest obtained from reference TRBV7-9 and TRBJ1-3, is as follows: DTGVSQNPRHKITKRGQNVTFRCDPISEHNRLYWYRQTLGQGPEFLTYFQNEAQLEKSRLLSDRFSAERPKGSFSTLEIQRTEQGDSAMYLCASSGTGKGNTIYFGEGSWLTVV.